Sequencing of this T cell receptor (beta chain) was carried out in a study of CD8 T cell repertoires and HIV-1 epitope variants. Study at large: T cells were stimulated with Twenty-five Gag and Nef peptides separately.

Assay used: immunoSEQ multiplex PCR; TCRdb lists only in-frame clones, some missing. The table has about 5,100 clones, about 65% seen once. V lost 0 bases, J lost 8 bases, and 8 bases stayed unmatched. This CDR3 comprises 15 residues. The germline CDR1 and CDR2 sequences are SGHRS and YFSETQ. As concerns this clone: The antigen is undetermined.

The material sequenced was cultured CD8+ T cells derived from PBMCs. The rearrangement links TRBV5-1 to TRBJ2-1; 7 bases are shared with TRBD2. The TCR was taken from a male donor with HIV. The CDR3: CASSLGGSFTDEQFF. The CDR3 DNA follows: TGCGCCAGCAGCTTGGGCGGGAGTTTCACAGATGAGCAGTTCTTC. The complete variable domain, with remaining parts taken from reference TRBV5-1 and TRBJ2-1, reads KAGVTQTPRYLIKTRGQQVTLSCSPISGHRSVSWYQQTPGQGLQFLFEYFSETQRNKGNFPGRFSGRQFSNSRSEMNVSTLELGDSALYLCASSLGGSFTDEQFFGPGTRLTVL.